The rows below give T cell receptor beta chains drawn from one sample of a study of naive and memory T cell subsets. A single record per CDR3 protein comes from TCRdb applying MiXCR to the 5' RACE reads. The sample lists roughly 30,000 distinct CDR3 sequences; over 15% were seen once. These receptor sequences come from a female donor in good health. The CDR3 runs from the conserved cysteine through the conserved F or W. Fields, in order: D gene, V gene, clone size, J gene, CDR3 protein, CDR3 DNA. D genes are given only for firm matches. Not every row has a clone size; where given, it reads once, few, many or a size class.

NA,TRBV18,NA,TRBJ2-3,CATSGTDTQYF,TGTGCCACCTCCGGCACAGATACGCAGTATTTT
NA,TRBV7-9,many,TRBJ2-7,CASSLERNEQYF,TGTGCCAGCAGCTTAGAGAGGAACGAGCAGTACTTC
TRBD2,TRBV5-1,NA,TRBJ2-5,CASSLGTSGGRKETQYF,TGCGCCAGCAGCCTCGGGACTAGCGGGGGACGAAAAGAGACCCAGTACTTC
TRBD1,TRBV25-1,NA,TRBJ2-5,CASSEVLEGARETQYF,TGTGCCAGCAGTGAAGTACTAGAGGGGGCGAGGGAGACCCAGTACTTC
TRBD1,TRBV19,many,TRBJ2-3,CATRTGVSTDTQYF,TGTGCCACTCGGACAGGGGTTAGCACAGATACGCAGTATTTT
TRBD1,TRBV29-1,medium-sized,TRBJ2-5,CSVEGRAQGAQTQYF,TGCAGCGTTGAAGGCAGGGCACAGGGGGCTCAGACCCAGTACTTC
TRBD1,TRBV7-9,medium-sized,TRBJ1-5,CASSLGDRGLGQPQHF,TGTGCCAGCAGCTTAGGGGACAGGGGACTAGGGCAGCCCCAGCATTTT
TRBD1,TRBV29-1,many,TRBJ2-3,CSVGRTGSTDTQYF,TGCAGCGTTGGGAGGACAGGGTCCACAGATACGCAGTATTTT
TRBD2,TRBV5-1,NA,TRBJ2-7,CASRPGLPAYEQYF,TGCGCCAGCAGACCGGGACTACCAGCCTACGAGCAGTACTTC
NA,TRBV7-9,NA,TRBJ2-3,CACTPRGASTDTQYF,TGTGCCTGCACTCCGAGAGGTGCTAGCACAGATACGCAGTATTTT
NA,TRBV29-1,many,TRBJ1-1,CSVGSLGGALNTEAFF,TGCAGCGTTGGAAGTCTTGGGGGCGCATTGAACACTGAAGCTTTCTTT
TRBD2,TRBV7-2,medium-sized,TRBJ2-1,CASSSGTSAYEQFF,TGTGCCAGCAGTTCGGGGACTAGCGCCTATGAGCAGTTCTTC
NA,TRBV18,many,TRBJ2-1,CASSPRGQAQFF,TGTGCCAGCTCACCCCGGGGCCAGGCGCAGTTCTTC
TRBD1,TRBV4-2,NA,TRBJ1-5,CASSLWDRENQPQHF,TGTGCCAGCAGCCTGTGGGACAGAGAGAATCAGCCCCAGCATTTT
TRBD2,TRBV6-5,NA,TRBJ2-1,CASSLDGGAGNEQFF,TGTGCCAGCAGTTTGGACGGGGGGGCCGGCAATGAGCAGTTCTTC
NA,TRBV29-1,medium-sized,TRBJ2-7,CSVGDGGGREQYF,TGCAGCGTTGGGGACGGAGGGGGTCGGGAGCAGTACTTC
TRBD1,TRBV6-1,few,TRBJ1-1,CASRRQGMNTEAFF,TGTGCCAGCAGGCGACAGGGGATGAACACTGAAGCTTTCTTT
NA,TRBV6-6,few,TRBJ1-2,CASSQQGVAPSYGYTF,TGTGCCAGCAGCCAACAGGGAGTAGCCCCTAGCTATGGCTACACCTTC
TRBD1,TRBV5-5,few,TRBJ1-1,CASSRTDRGLINTEAFF,TGTGCCAGCAGTCGTACCGACAGGGGCCTTATAAACACTGAAGCTTTCTTT
NA,TRBV20-1,medium-sized,TRBJ2-2,CSARVGTPEAGELFF,TGCAGTGCTAGAGTAGGGACTCCCGAAGCCGGGGAGCTGTTTTTT
NA,TRBV12-3/TRBV12-4,NA,TRBJ1-1,CASQENTEAFF,TGTGCCAGCCAGGAGAACACTGAAGCTTTCTTT
NA,TRBV12-3/TRBV12-4,NA,TRBJ2-1,CASSSEGISPASSYNEQFF,TGTGCCAGCAGTTCCGAGGGAATAAGCCCGGCGTCGTCCTACAATGAGCAGTTCTTC
NA,TRBV20-1,NA,TRBJ1-1,CSASKARATEAFF,TGCAGTGCTTCAAAAGCGAGGGCTACTGAAGCTTTCTTT
TRBD2,TRBV5-1,few,TRBJ2-3,CASSQGLAADTQYF,TGCGCCAGCAGCCAGGGACTAGCCGCAGATACGCAGTATTTT
NA,TRBV6-2/TRBV6-3,many,TRBJ2-3,CASSYSARSRVHTQYF,TGTGCCAGCAGTTACTCGGCCAGGTCCCGTGTGCATACGCAGTATTTT
NA,TRBV29-1,medium-sized,TRBJ1-2,CSVVNRNRDGYTF,TGCAGCGTTGTTAACAGGAACAGGGATGGCTACACCTTC
NA,TRBV2,many,TRBJ2-7,CASRYRTYEQYF,TGTGCCAGCAGATACAGGACCTACGAGCAGTACTTC
NA,TRBV6-5,many,TRBJ2-6,CASSLVVVSGANVLTF,TGTGCCAGCAGTTTGGTGGTCGTCTCTGGGGCCAACGTCCTGACTTTC
NA,TRBV6-2/TRBV6-3,NA,TRBJ2-6,CASSPWGSSGANVLTF,TGTGCCAGCAGTCCGTGGGGGAGCTCTGGGGCCAACGTCCTGACTTTC
NA,TRBV20-1,many,TRBJ1-5,CSAREDERNNQPQHF,TGCAGTGCTAGAGAGGACGAACGGAACAATCAGCCCCAGCATTTT
NA,TRBV11-2,few,TRBJ1-2,CASSLEGNGYTF,TGTGCCAGCAGCTTAGAGGGGAATGGCTACACCTTC
NA,TRBV13,many,TRBJ2-3,CASSLRPTDTQYF,TGTGCCAGCAGCTTGAGACCCACAGATACGCAGTATTTT
NA,TRBV29-1,NA,TRBJ2-2,CSVDQGGFTGELFF,TGCAGCGTTGATCAGGGGGGATTTACCGGGGAGCTGTTTTTT
NA,TRBV29-1,many,TRBJ2-7,CSVGLQGRGHEQYF,TGCAGCGTTGGTCTGCAGGGGCGGGGACACGAGCAGTACTTC
NA,TRBV7-3,few,TRBJ1-1,CASSLMATNTEAFF,TGTGCCAGCAGCTTAATGGCAACCAACACTGAAGCTTTCTTT
TRBD1,TRBV29-1,large,TRBJ2-1,CSVVGQGLNEQFF,TGCAGCGTTGTGGGACAGGGGTTGAATGAGCAGTTCTTC
TRBD1,TRBV20-1,many,TRBJ1-6,CSAGQGGNSPLHF,TGCAGTGCGGGACAGGGGGGGAATTCACCCCTCCACTTT
TRBD2,TRBV9,NA,TRBJ2-3,CASSGGGWRNGMADTQYF,TGTGCCAGCAGCGGGGGGGGTTGGCGCAACGGAATGGCAGATACGCAGTATTTT
TRBD2,TRBV6-6,NA,TRBJ2-7,CASGGILAGDVAYEQYF,TGTGCCAGCGGTGGCATTCTAGCGGGGGATGTCGCCTACGAGCAGTACTTC
TRBD1,TRBV6-5,NA,TRBJ2-7,CASFRDRVSYEQYF,TGTGCCAGTTTCCGGGACAGGGTCTCCTACGAGCAGTACTTC
NA,TRBV7-8,many,TRBJ2-1,CASSVGPNYNEQFF,TGTGCCAGCAGCGTGGGTCCCAACTACAATGAGCAGTTCTTC
NA,TRBV29-1,many,TRBJ1-5,CSVSEGMSNQPQHF,TGCAGCGTTAGCGAGGGCATGAGCAATCAGCCCCAGCATTTT
TRBD1,TRBV7-2,many,TRBJ2-7,CASSRQGPDEQYF,TGTGCCAGCAGCAGACAGGGTCCCGACGAGCAGTACTTC
NA,TRBV6-5,many,TRBJ2-7,CASSFPGAGEQYF,TGTGCCAGCAGTTTCCCCGGGGCAGGCGAGCAGTACTTC
NA,TRBV7-9,NA,TRBJ1-1,CASSLDGNRNTEAFF,TGTGCCAGCAGTCTGGACGGGAACAGAAACACTGAAGCTTTCTTT
NA,TRBV7-8,NA,TRBJ2-1,CASSLNGNEQFF,TGTGCCAGCAGCTTGAATGGAAATGAGCAGTTCTTC
TRBD1,TRBV7-8,NA,TRBJ1-1,CASSRTGGTEAFF,TGTGCCAGCAGCCGGACAGGGGGCACTGAAGCTTTCTTT
NA,TRBV11-1,many,TRBJ1-1,CASSPNLGTEAFF,TGTGCCAGCAGTCCCAATCTCGGCACTGAAGCTTTCTTT
TRBD2,TRBV9,few,TRBJ2-7,CASSPEATSGSYEQYF,TGTGCCAGCAGCCCAGAGGCAACTAGCGGCTCCTACGAGCAGTACTTC
TRBD1,TRBV6-5,NA,TRBJ1-1,CASRLGQSNTEAFF,TGTGCCAGCAGGTTGGGACAGTCGAACACTGAAGCTTTCTTT
TRBD2,TRBV29-1,many,TRBJ2-1,CSAAGTSGGSSYNEQFF,TGCAGCGCCGCCGGGACTAGCGGGGGGAGCTCCTACAATGAGCAGTTCTTC
TRBD1,TRBV7-6,many,TRBJ1-2,CASSSLLGTGGRSDGYTF,TGTGCCAGCAGCTCACTATTGGGGACAGGGGGCCGATCGGATGGCTACACCTTC
NA,TRBV5-1,NA,TRBJ1-1,CASSLLRGTRVGEAFF,TGCGCCAGCAGCCTACTCAGGGGTACACGGGTCGGTGAAGCTTTCTTT
TRBD1,TRBV20-1,many,TRBJ2-3,CSARDPGTGLTDTQYF,TGCAGTGCTAGAGATCCCGGGACAGGGCTTACAGATACGCAGTATTTT